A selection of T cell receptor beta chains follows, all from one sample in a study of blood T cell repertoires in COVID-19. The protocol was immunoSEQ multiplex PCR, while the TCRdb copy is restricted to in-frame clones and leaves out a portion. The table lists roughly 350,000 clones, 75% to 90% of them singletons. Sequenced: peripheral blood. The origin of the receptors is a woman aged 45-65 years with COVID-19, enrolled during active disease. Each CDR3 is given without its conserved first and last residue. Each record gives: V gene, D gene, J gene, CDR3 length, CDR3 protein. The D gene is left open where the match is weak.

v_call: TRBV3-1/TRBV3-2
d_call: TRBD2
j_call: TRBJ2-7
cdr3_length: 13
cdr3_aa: ASSLSGRRIYEQY

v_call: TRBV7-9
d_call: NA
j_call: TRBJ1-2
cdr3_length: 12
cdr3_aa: ASSREQQTYGYT

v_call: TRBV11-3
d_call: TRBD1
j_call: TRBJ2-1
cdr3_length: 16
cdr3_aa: ASSSKGQGVGLYNEQF

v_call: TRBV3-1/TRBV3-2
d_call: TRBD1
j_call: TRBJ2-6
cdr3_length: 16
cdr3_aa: ASSQDLGQGAGANVLT

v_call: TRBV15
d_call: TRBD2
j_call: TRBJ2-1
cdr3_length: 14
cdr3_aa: ATSRGGSGIYNEQF

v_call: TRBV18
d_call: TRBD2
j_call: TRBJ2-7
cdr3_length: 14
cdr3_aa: ASSPTSGILSYEQY

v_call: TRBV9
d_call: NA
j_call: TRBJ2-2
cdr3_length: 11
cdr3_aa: ASSATGTGELF

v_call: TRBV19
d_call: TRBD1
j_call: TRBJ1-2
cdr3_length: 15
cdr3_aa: ASSIPPGTGVDYGYT

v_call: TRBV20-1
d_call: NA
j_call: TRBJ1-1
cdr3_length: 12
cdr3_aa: SASSAQGGTEAF

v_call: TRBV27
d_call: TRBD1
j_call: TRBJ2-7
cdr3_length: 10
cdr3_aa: ASSLAGGEQY

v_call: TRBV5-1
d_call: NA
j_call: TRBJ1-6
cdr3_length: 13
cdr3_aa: ASSQQLGSNSPLH

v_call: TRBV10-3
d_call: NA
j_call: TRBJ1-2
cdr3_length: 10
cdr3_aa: AIQGPSNGYT

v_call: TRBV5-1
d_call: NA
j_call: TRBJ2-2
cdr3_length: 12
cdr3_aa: ASRKRVDTGELF

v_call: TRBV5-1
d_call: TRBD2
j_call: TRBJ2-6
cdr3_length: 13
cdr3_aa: ASRLAGDGANVLT

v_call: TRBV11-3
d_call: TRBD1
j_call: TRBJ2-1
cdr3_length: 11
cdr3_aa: ASSAEGQWLQF

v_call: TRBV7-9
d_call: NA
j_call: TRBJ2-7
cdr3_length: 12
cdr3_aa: ASSLPGLPYEQY

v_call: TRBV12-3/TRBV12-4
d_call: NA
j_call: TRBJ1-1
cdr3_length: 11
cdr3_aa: ASSLDSYTEAF

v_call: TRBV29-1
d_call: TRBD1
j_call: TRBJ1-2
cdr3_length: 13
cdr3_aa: SVEVGDRALYGYT

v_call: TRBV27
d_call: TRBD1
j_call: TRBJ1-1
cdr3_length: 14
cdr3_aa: ASSQGVGGISTEAF

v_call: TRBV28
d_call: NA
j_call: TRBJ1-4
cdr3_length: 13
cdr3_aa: ASRSGALNNEKLF

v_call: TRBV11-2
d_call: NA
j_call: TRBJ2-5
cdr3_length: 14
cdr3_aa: ASSLEGAKIQETQY

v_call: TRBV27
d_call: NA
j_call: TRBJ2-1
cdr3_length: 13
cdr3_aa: ASSLDGNSYNEQF

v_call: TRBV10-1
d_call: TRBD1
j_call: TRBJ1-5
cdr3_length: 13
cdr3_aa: ASSERQGADQPQH

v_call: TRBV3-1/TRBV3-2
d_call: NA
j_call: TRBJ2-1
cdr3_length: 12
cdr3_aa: ASSSPPVYNEQF

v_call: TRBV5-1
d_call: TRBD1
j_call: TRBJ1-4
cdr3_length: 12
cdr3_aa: ASSLGQEAEKLF

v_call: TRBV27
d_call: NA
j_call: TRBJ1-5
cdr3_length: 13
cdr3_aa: ASSFSGLVNQPQH

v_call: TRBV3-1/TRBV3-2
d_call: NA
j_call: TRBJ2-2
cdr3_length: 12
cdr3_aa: ATQGLLQTGELF

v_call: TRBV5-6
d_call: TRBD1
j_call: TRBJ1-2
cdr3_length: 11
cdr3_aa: ASSAGTGDGYT

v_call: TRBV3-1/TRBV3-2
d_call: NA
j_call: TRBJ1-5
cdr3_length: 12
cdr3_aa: ASSKEGTPQPQH

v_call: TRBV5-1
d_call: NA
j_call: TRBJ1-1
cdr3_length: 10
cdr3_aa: ASKSRDTEAF

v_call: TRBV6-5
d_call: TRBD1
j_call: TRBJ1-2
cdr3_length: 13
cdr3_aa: ASSYGRDSRGGYT

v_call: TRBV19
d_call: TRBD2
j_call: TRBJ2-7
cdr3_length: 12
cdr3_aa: ASSITFREGEQY

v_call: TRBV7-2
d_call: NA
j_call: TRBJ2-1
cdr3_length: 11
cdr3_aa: ASSPFSGNEQF

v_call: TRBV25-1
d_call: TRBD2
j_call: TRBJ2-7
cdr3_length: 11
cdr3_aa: ASSRAGAYEQY

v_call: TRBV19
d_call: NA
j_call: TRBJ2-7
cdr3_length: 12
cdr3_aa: ASSNTGTSYEQY

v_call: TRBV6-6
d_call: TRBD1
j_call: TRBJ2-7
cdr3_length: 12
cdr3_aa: ASSTGTGAYEQY

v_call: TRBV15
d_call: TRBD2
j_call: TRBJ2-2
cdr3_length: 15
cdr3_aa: ATSRDTTGRRTGELF

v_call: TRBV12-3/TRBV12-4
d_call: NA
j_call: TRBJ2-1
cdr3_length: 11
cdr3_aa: ASRKPVQREQF

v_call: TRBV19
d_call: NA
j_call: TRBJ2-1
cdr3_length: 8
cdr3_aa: ATSGNEQF

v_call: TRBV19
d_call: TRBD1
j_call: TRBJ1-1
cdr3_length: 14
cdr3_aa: ASSIRTGLRDTEAF

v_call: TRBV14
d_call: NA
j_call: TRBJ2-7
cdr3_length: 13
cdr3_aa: ASSGDGLAYHEQY

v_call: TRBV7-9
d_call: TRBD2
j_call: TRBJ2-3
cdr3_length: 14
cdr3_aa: ASSWGLALGTDTQY

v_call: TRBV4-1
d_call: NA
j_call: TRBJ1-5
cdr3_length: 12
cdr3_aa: ASSPTGGNQPQH

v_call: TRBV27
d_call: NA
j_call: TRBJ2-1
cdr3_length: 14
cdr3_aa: ASSLSAIWSYNEQF

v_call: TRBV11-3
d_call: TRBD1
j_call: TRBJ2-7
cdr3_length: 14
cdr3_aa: ASSLDPGQGSYEQY

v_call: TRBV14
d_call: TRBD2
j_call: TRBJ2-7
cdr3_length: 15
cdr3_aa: ASSQVAGLAGFYEQY

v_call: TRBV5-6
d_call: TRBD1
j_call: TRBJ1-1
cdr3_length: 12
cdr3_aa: ASSPQGIWTEAF

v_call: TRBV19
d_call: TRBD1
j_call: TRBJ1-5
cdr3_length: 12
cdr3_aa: ASAGTVSNQPQH

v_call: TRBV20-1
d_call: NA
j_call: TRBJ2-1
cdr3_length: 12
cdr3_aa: SASDLAGYNEQF

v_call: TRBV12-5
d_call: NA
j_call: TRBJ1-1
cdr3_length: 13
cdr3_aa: ASGPPQGRHTEAF

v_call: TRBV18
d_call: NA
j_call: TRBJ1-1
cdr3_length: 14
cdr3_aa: ASSPSQGLGSTEAF

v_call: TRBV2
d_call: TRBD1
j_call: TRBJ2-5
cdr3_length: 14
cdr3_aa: ASSERRTGAQETQY